This T cell receptor beta chain was captured by sequencing in a study of T cell repertoires in cytomegalovirus infection. As regards this clonotype: Its target is not known.

Trimming cost V 7 bases and J 5 bases; bases outside gene matches: 12. The CDR3 has 15 residues. Germline-derived CDR1 and CDR2 are MNHGY and SAAAGT. Each CDR3 protein is one row after TCRdb ran MiXCR on the reads. In the table there are about 890,000 distinct CDR3 sequences, 31% of which are singletons. The sample consisted of cultured CD8+ T cells from PBMCs, taken from culture after CMV antigen stimulation. The sequence came from a human donor in good health (CMV status not recorded). Some clones in this sample may be carry-over from other donors' samples. V and J are TRBV6-8 and TRBJ2-5, with 8 nucleotides matching TRBD1. The CDR3 region has the DNA TGTGCCAGCATCAAAGTCCGGTACAGGGGGGAGACCCAGTACTTC. It yields the protein CASIKVRYRGETQYF.